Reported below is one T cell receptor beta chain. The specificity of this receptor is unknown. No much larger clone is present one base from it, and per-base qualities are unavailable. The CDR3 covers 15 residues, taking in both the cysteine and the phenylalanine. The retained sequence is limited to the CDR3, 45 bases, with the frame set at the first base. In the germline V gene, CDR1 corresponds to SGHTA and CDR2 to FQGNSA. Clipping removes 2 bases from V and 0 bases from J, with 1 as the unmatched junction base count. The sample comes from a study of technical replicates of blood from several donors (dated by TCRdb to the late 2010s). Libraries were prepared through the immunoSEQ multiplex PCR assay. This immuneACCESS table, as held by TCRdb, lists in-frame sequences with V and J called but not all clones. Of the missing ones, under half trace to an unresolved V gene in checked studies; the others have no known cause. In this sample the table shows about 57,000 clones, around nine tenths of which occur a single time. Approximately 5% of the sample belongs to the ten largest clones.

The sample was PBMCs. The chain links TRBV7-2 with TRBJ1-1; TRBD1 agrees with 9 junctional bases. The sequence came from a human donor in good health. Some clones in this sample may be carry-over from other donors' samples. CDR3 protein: CASSLNRGLNTEAFF. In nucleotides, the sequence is TGTGCCAGCAGCTTAAACAGGGGGCTGAACACTGAAGCTTTCTTT.